The 13 T cell receptor beta chains in this list originate from one sample, sequenced in a study of T cell responses to AZD1222 COVID-19 vaccine. The assay was immunoSEQ multiplex PCR, and TCRdb's table has in-frame clones only and misses some. The sample includes 95,000 to 100,000 clones, about 89% of them seen just once. Sequenced material: peripheral blood, taken 28 days after the second AZD1222 dose. The receptors derive from an adult who received the AZD1222 COVID-19 vaccine.

This clone was counted at least ten times. J is TRBJ1-2 and V is TRBV7-9; TRBD1 aligns across 8 bases. Trimming removed 3 bases from V and 4 bases from J; junction bases left unmatched: 4. The CDR3 covers 14 residues. Germline assignment: CDR1 SEHNR and CDR2 FQNEAQ (reference sequence). CDR3 DNA: TGTGCCAGCAGCTTTGACAGGGGCCGCTATGGCTACACCTTC. It is translated as CASSFDRGRYGYTF.

The rearrangement uses TRBV28 and TRBJ2-7; TRBD1 aligns across 7 bases. The CDR3 consists of 13 residues. V dropped 6 bases and J dropped 3; count of bases not matched to a gene: 5. The germline CDR1 and CDR2 sequences are MDHEN and SYDVKM. CDR3 DNA: TGTGCCAGCAGCTCGGGACAGTTCTACGAGCAGTACTTC. It encodes CASSSGQFYEQYF.

V gene TRBV6-5 combines with J gene TRBJ1-6; D is undetermined. Germline CDR1 reads MNHEY; CDR2 reads SVGAGI. The CDR3 loop spans 14 amino acids. Trimming left V 7 bases short and J 10 bases short, with 17 bases between. The CDR3 here is CASTDLSMDSPLHF. Written as DNA, the CDR3 is TGTGCCAGCACCGACCTCTCGATGGACTCACCCCTCCACTTT.

V is TRBV9 and J is TRBJ2-5; D may match TRBD1 or TRBD2 (6 bases each). The V end lost 1 base, the J end lost 1 base, and 14 bases lay between the germline ends. CDR1 and CDR2 (germline): SGDLS, YYNGEE. The CDR3 has 16 amino acids. This CDR3 reads CASSVTGAQGQETQYF. CDR3 nucleotide sequence: TGTGCCAGCAGCGTAACGGGGGCGCAGGGCCAAGAGACCCAGTACTTC.

The CDR3 region is CASSLQGGNSPLHF. CDR3 sequence (DNA): TGCGCCAGCAGCCTCCAGGGTGGTAATTCACCCCTCCACTTT. The V call is TRBV4-3, the J call TRBJ1-6, with D possibly being TRBD1 (5 bases). CDR1 is LGHNA and CDR2 is YSLEER in the germline V gene. The CDR3 has 14 amino acids. V dropped 4 bases and J dropped 6 bases, with 10 bases sitting between them.

The CDR3 sequence: CASSSGISTGELFF. The CDR3 nucleotides are TGTGCCAGCAGCTCCGGGATTAGCACCGGGGAGCTGTTTTTT. V is TRBV7-3 and J is TRBJ2-2; the D gene is possibly TRBD2 (5 bases). Trimming removed 4 bases at V and 4 bases at J, with 10 bases between. Germline CDR1 is SGHTA and CDR2 is FQGTGA. This CDR3 spans 14 amino acids.

The J gene is TRBJ1-5, the V gene TRBV6-5, with no clear D. The CDR3 loop spans 13 amino acids. The germline V gene has CDR1 MNHEY and CDR2 SVGAGI. V lost 3 bases and J lost 4, with 7 bases in between. CDR3 in amino acids: CASSYQLNQPQHF. CDR3 nucleotide sequence: TGTGCCAGCAGTTATCAGTTAAATCAGCCCCAGCATTTT.

This chain connects TRBV2 to TRBJ2-7, with 9 bases fitting TRBD1. The CDR3 has 13 residues. Germline loops: CDR1 SNHLY, CDR2 FYNNEI. Trimming took 8 bases from V and 4 from J; bases not matched to a gene: 6. The CDR3 DNA reads as TGTGCCAGCGGGACGGGACAGGGATACGAGCAGTACTTC. Amino acid sequence: CASGTGQGYEQYF.

This chain uses TRBV9 with TRBJ1-1, with D unclear. Germline V gene lookup returns CDR1 SGDLS and CDR2 YYNGEE. With 0 bases removed from V and 2 bases from J, the gap between germline ends came to 11 bases. This CDR3 has 15 residues. CDR3 nucleotides: TGTGCCAGCAGCGTAGAAACGGGATCTAACACTGAAGCTTTCTTT. Encoded protein: CASSVETGSNTEAFF.

The V gene is TRBV27, the J gene TRBJ2-7; D remains unclear. The CDR3 is 14 residues long. The germline V and J ends were trimmed by 3 bases and 2 bases, with 11 bases remaining between them. In germline, CDR1 is MNHEY, CDR2 SMNVEV (reference sequence). The CDR3 DNA reads TGTGCCAGCAGTTTTTGGCAGCCACCCTACGAGCAGTACTTC. Encoded protein: CASSFWQPPYEQYF.

The chain joins TRBV9 to TRBJ2-2; D gene ambiguous. V dropped 1 base and J dropped 5 bases, with 6 bases sitting between them. The CDR3 runs to 13 residues. The V gene's germline CDR1 is SGDLS and CDR2 YYNGEE. The CDR3 DNA sequence: TGTGCCAGCAGCGTATGGCAGACCGGGGAGCTGTTTTTT. Its translation: CASSVWQTGELFF.

The V gene is TRBV7-8, the J gene TRBJ2-7, with TRBD2 identical over 7 bases. J gave up 0 bases and V 5 bases, and 10 bases lay outside the gene matches. CDR1 and CDR2 from the germline V gene are SGHVS and FQNEAQ. The CDR3 spans 16 residues. The CDR3 coding sequence is TGTGCCAGCAGCACCTTAGCGGGCAGGAGCTCCTACGAGCAGTACTTC. Amino acids: CASSTLAGRSSYEQYF.

The chain combines TRBV4-3 with TRBJ2-2; D is uncertain. Germline V lookup: CDR1 LGHNA, CDR2 YSLEER. The CDR3 length is 15 residues. V gave up 3 bases and J gave up 6 bases, with 14 bases separating them. This chain's CDR3 is CASSQVGRSSGELFF. CDR3 DNA sequence: TGCGCCAGCAGCCAGGTCGGAAGGTCGTCCGGGGAGCTGTTTTTT.